What follows are 25 T cell receptor beta chains derived from one specimen sequenced in a study of cytomegalovirus exposure and HLA in healthy donors. Only in-frame clones appear in the TCRdb table, and some are missing; sequencing was by immunoSEQ multiplex PCR. The sample consists of some 110,000 clones, around 89% of them appearing once. The sequencing sample was made of PBMCs. These receptors were obtained from a man aged 18 to 35 in good health and CMV-seronegative.

V and J are TRBV25-1 and TRBJ2-7; TRBD2 aligns across 8 bases. Germline CDR1 and CDR2: MGHDK and SYGVNS. This CDR3 comprises 15 residues. Germline trimming cut 3 bases from V and 0 bases from J; bases unmatched to any gene: 4. The CDR3 reads CASSDGGVGSYEQYF. The CDR3, as DNA: TGTGCCAGCAGTGACGGGGGGGTGGGCTCCTACGAGCAGTACTTC.

The chain couples TRBV28 to TRBJ2-1; 8 nucleotides line up with TRBD2. The trim removed 3 bases at V and 6 bases at J, leaving 10 bases unmatched. The CDR3 sequence is 16 residues long. The V gene's germline CDR1 is MDHEN and CDR2 SYDVKM. CDR3 region: CASSLAQRELGNEQFF. The CDR3 DNA reads as TGTGCCAGCAGTTTGGCGCAGCGGGAGCTGGGCAATGAGCAGTTCTTC.

Concerning this clone itself: Additional DNA sequences in this sample encode the identical CDR3. This chain connects TRBV2 to TRBJ1-5; unclear D gene. The CDR3 sequence is 13 residues long. Trimming removed 3 bases at V and 4 bases at J, with 7 bases between. CDR1 and CDR2 (germline): SNHLY, FYNNEI. In DNA form, the CDR3 reads TGTGCCAGCAGTGACTCGGGGAATCAGCCCCAGCATTTT. Its protein product is CASSDSGNQPQHF.

The rearrangement links TRBV10-1 to TRBJ2-2, with 9 bases lining up with TRBD1. The CDR3 consists of 15 residues. V shed 5 bases and J 5 bases; nucleotides not matched to a gene: 6. Per the germline V gene, CDR1 is WNHNN and CDR2 is SYGVQD (reference sequence). The CDR3 DNA reads as TGCGCCAGCAGTACAGACAGGGGGTGGACCGGGGAGCTGTTTTTT. It codes for CASSTDRGWTGELFF.

The chain is built from TRBV28 and TRBJ1-5; no clear D. CDR1 is MDHEN and CDR2 is SYDVKM in the germline V gene. Trimming pared 2 bases from V and 9 bases from J, leaving 14 bases between. This CDR3 has 14 residues. CDR3 loop: CASSLDPVKRPQHF. For the CDR3, the DNA is TGTGCCAGCAGTTTAGACCCGGTGAAGCGGCCCCAGCATTTT.

With regard to this clone: The sample holds other DNA sequences that translate to the same CDR3. This chain connects TRBV18 to TRBJ1-4, with a weak D call TRBD1 (6 bases). The CDR3 spans 14 residues. In germline, CDR1 is KGHSH, CDR2 LQKENI. Trimming cost V 4 bases and J 0 bases, with 6 bases left between them. The CDR3 loop is CASSRTATNEKLFF. CDR3 nucleotides: TGTGCCAGCTCACGGACAGCAACTAATGAAAAACTGTTTTTT.

This clone appeared a few times. The gene calls are TRBV5-4 and TRBJ1-1; a weak D match, TRBD1 (6 bases). Germline V gene sequence: CDR1 SGHNT, CDR2 YYREEE (reference sequence). V lost 2 bases, J lost 8 bases, and 7 bases lay in between. The CDR3 sequence is 11 residues long. CDR3 DNA: TGTGCCAGCAGCTTAGGGACAGAAGCTTTCTTT. Protein product: CASSLGTEAFF.

The rearrangement uses TRBV18 and TRBJ2-7, with 8 bases that match TRBD1. CDR3 length: 14 residues. Trimming took 3 bases from V and 5 from J; bases not matched to a gene: 6. CDR1 and CDR2 from the germline V gene are KGHSH and LQKENI. CDR3 in DNA: TGTGCCAGCTCACCGCAAGGACAGGGCCACGAGCAGTACTTC. Its protein is CASSPQGQGHEQYF.

The rearrangement joins TRBV5-4 to TRBJ2-7; 9 nucleotides agree with TRBD2. This CDR3 region has 17 residues. Germline V CDR1 and CDR2: SGHNT, YYREEE (reference sequence). V lost 1 base, J lost 2 bases, and 10 bases stayed unmatched. This CDR3 reads CASSLSMTASGAYEQYF. The CDR3 nucleotides read TGTGCCAGCAGCTTGTCTATGACGGCTAGCGGGGCCTACGAGCAGTACTTC. Using reference TRBV5-4 and TRBJ2-7 for the parts outside the CDR3, the full variable domain is ETGVTQSPTHLIKTRGQQVTLRCSSQSGHNTVSWYQQALGQGPQFIFQYYREEENGRGNFPPRFSGLQFPNYSSELNVNALELDDSALYLCASSLSMTASGAYEQYFGPGTRLTVT.

This clone was observed once. The V and J genes are TRBV11-3 and TRBJ1-3; D call uncertain. V gave up 6 bases and J gave up 1 base, with 4 bases separating them. The CDR3 loop spans 12 amino acids. Germline CDR1 SGHNT, CDR2 YENEEA. The chain's CDR3 is CASSPSGNTIYF. In nucleotides, the CDR3 is TGTGCCAGCAGTCCTTCTGGAAACACCATATATTTT.

This sequence joins TRBV4-3 and TRBJ2-5, with 11 bases identical to TRBD2. The CDR3 contains 16 residues. Losses at the gene ends were 1 base for V and 7 bases for J; bases not matched to a gene: 8. Germline assignment: CDR1 LGHNA and CDR2 YSLEER. DNA for the CDR3: TGCGCCAGCAGCCAAGTTACTAGCGGGGGCATAGGGACCCAGTACTTC. Translating it yields CASSQVTSGGIGTQYF.

The V gene is TRBV4-1, the J gene TRBJ2-1; 8 bases align to TRBD1. The germline V gene has CDR1 MGHRA and CDR2 YSYEKL. With V trimmed by 3 bases and J by 2 bases, 6 bases remained unmatched. This CDR3 is built from 16 residues. The CDR3 spells CASSHPGQATYNEQFF. The CDR3, as DNA: TGCGCCAGCAGCCATCCGGGACAGGCCACCTACAATGAGCAGTTCTTC.

This chain joins TRBV6-1 and TRBJ2-1; weak D call: TRBD2 (6 bases). The CDR3 length is 15 residues. Looked up from germline, CDR1 is MNHNS and CDR2 is SASEGT. The ends were cut back, 3 bases at V and 1 base at J, with 10 bases in the middle. The CDR3 nucleotides read TGTGCCAGCAGTGAGAGGGAGGTATCCTACAATGAGCAGTTCTTC. It codes for CASSEREVSYNEQFF.

The J gene is TRBJ2-1, the V gene TRBV19; the match to TRBD2 covers 8 bases. Germline trimming cut 5 bases from V and 6 bases from J; bases unmatched to any gene: 6. The CDR3 extends over 14 amino acids. CDR1 and CDR2 from the germline V gene are LNHDA and SQIVND (reference sequence). CDR3 protein: CASSPPGLGNEQFF. In DNA form, the CDR3 reads TGTGCCAGTAGTCCCCCGGGACTAGGCAATGAGCAGTTCTTC.

The chain links TRBV27 to TRBJ1-6; no clear D. This CDR3 region has 16 residues. The germline V and J ends were trimmed by 2 bases and 0 bases, with 8 bases remaining between them. The germline gives CDR1 MNHEY, CDR2 SMNVEV (reference sequence). CDR3 in DNA: TGTGCCAGCAGTTTAATGCGGAGCTCCTATAATTCACCCCTCCACTTT. Amino acids: CASSLMRSSYNSPLHF.

This clone was found once. The chain is built from TRBV5-1 and TRBJ2-7; TRBD2 is a possible D gene (6 bases). V was trimmed by 5 bases and J by 3 bases, leaving 18 bases between them. The CDR3 consists of 15 residues. Germline assignment: CDR1 SGHRS and CDR2 YFSETQ. The CDR3 loop is CASRYERDSLYEQYF. The CDR3 coding sequence is TGCGCCAGCAGATACGAACGGGACTCCCTCTACGAGCAGTACTTC.

The chain combines TRBV10-2 with TRBJ2-7; D ambiguous. Trimming removed 7 bases at V and 2 bases at J, with 12 bases between. The CDR3 contains 13 residues. In germline, CDR1 is WSHSY, CDR2 SAAADI. For the CDR3, the DNA is TGCGCCAGCAAAGCAGGCACAGCCTACGAGCAGTACTTC. Translating it yields CASKAGTAYEQYF.

The chain recombines TRBV27 with TRBJ1-1, with a weak D call TRBD1 (5 bases). The CDR3 is 13 residues long. The V gene's germline CDR1 is MNHEY and CDR2 SMNVEV (reference sequence). V was cut by 7 bases and J by 2 bases, with 11 bases left in between. Here the CDR3 DNA reads TGTGCCAGCAAAAGACAGAGCAACACTGAAGCTTTCTTT. Protein product: CASKRQSNTEAFF.

In its sample, this clone was seen once. V and J are TRBV10-3 and TRBJ2-1; 9 bases map to TRBD1. This CDR3 comprises 12 residues. V lost 8 bases, J lost 8 bases, and 4 bases stayed unmatched. Germline CDR1 reads ENHRY; CDR2 reads SYGVKD. The CDR3 region has the DNA TGTGCCATCGGGGACAGGGCAGATGAGCAGTTCTTC. It codes for CAIGDRADEQFF.

V gene TRBV19 combines with J gene TRBJ1-6, with a weak D call TRBD1 (6 bases). V lost 4 bases and J 1 base, leaving 11 bases between the germline ends. The germline gives CDR1 LNHDA, CDR2 SQIVND (reference sequence). The CDR3 runs to 16 residues. CDR3 protein: CASSTYRASYNSPLHF. As DNA, the CDR3 is TGTGCCAGTAGTACTTACAGGGCATCCTATAATTCACCCCTCCACTTT.

The genes are TRBV5-1 and TRBJ1-5; D unresolved. Germline CDR1 is SGHRS and CDR2 is YFSETQ. The CDR3 runs to 13 residues. V was shortened by 5 bases and J by 4 bases, with 10 bases between the two germline ends. Here the CDR3 reads CASSSEGNQPQHF. The CDR3 DNA reads TGCGCCAGCAGTTCTGAGGGTAATCAGCCCCAGCATTTT.

The chain joins TRBV7-9 to TRBJ1-2, with D maybe TRBD1 (6 bases). V lost 5 bases, J lost 2 bases, and 15 bases lay in between. The CDR3 covers 15 residues. Germline values: CDR1 SEHNR, CDR2 FQNEAQ (reference sequence). DNA for the CDR3: TGTGCCAGCAGCCCATACAACAGGGTCAACTATGGCTACACCTTC. It codes for CASSPYNRVNYGYTF.

The chain's CDR3 is CATSSWDRRTEAFF. CDR3 nucleotide sequence: TGTGCCACCAGCAGCTGGGACAGAAGGACTGAAGCTTTCTTT. V usage is TRBV15 and J usage is TRBJ1-1; TRBD1 matches at 7 bases. The CDR3 loop spans 14 amino acids. V was clipped by 3 bases and J by 5 bases; unmatched bases: 6. Looked up from germline, CDR1 is LNHNV and CDR2 is YYDKDF (reference sequence).

The CDR3 protein is CASIQGASVGAWYF. CDR3 sequence (DNA): TGTGCCAGTATACAGGGGGCTTCAGTAGGGGCATGGTATTTT. J is TRBJ2-3 and V is TRBV27; 9 bases agree with TRBD1. The ends lost 9 bases at V and 14 bases at J; junction bases unmatched: 18. The germline gives CDR1 MNHEY, CDR2 SMNVEV (reference sequence). The CDR3 covers 14 residues.

The V gene is TRBV18, the J gene TRBJ1-3; 7 nucleotides line up with TRBD1. The J segment lost 2 bases and the V segment lost 4 bases, leaving 5 bases of the junction unmatched. The CDR3 extends over 15 amino acids. Per the germline V gene, CDR1 is KGHSH and CDR2 is LQKENI. CDR3 DNA sequence: TGTGCCAGCTCACAGACAGGGCTTCCTGGAAACACCATATATTTT. Protein: CASSQTGLPGNTIYF.